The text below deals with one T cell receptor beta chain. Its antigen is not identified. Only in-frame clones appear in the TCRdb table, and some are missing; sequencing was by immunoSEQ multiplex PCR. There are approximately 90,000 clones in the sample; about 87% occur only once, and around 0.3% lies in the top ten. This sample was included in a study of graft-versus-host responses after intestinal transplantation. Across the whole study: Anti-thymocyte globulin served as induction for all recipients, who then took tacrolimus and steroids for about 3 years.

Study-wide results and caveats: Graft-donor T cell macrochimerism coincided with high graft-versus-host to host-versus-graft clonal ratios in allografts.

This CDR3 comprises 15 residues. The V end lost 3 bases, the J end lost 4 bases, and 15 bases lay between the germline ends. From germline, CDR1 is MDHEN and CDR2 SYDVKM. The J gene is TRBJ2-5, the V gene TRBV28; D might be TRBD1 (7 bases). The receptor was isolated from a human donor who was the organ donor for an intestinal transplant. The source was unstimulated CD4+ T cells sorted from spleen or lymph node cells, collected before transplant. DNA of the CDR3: TGTGCCAGCAGTTTCGGGGGATACAGGGGAGAGACCCAGTACTTC. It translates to CASSFGGYRGETQYF.